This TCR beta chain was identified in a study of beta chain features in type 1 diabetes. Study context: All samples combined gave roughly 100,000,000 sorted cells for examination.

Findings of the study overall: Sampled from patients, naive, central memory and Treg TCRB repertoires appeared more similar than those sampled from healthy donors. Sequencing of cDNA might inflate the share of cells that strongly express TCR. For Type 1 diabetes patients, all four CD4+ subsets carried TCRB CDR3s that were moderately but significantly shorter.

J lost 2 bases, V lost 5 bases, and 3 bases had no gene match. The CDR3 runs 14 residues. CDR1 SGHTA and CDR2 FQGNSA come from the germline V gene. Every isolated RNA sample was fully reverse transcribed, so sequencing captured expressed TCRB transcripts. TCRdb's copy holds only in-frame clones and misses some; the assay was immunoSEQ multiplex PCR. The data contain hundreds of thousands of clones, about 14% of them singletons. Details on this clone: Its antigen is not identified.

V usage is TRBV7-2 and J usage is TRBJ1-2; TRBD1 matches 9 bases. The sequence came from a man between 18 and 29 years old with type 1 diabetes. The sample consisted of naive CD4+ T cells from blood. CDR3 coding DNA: TGTGCCAGCAGCCAGACAGGGGGGAACTATGGCTACACCTTC. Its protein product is CASSQTGGNYGYTF.